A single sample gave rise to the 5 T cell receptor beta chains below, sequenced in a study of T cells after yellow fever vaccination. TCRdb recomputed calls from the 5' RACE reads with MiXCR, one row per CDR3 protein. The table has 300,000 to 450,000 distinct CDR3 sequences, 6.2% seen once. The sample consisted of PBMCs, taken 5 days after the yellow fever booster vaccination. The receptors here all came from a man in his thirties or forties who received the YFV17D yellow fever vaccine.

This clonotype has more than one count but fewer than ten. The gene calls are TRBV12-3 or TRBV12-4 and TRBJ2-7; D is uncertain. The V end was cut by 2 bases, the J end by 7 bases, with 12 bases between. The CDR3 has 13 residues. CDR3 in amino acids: CASSLNWFGEQYF. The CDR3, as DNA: TGTGCCAGCAGTTTAAATTGGTTTGGGGAGCAGTACTTC.

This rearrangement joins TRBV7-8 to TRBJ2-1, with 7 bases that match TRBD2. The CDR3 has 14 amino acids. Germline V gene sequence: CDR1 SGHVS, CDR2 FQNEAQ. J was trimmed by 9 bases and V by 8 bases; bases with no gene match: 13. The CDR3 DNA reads TGTGCCAGCCGACTTCCGGGGGGAGTTGGTGAGCAGTTCTTC. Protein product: CASRLPGGVGEQFF.

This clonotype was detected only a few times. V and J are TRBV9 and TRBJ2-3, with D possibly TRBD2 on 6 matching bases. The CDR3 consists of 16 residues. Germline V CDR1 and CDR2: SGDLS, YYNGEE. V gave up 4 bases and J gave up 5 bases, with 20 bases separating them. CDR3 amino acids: CASSPPGAGGGDTQYF. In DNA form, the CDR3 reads TGTGCCAGCAGCCCACCCGGGGCCGGGGGTGGAGATACGCAGTATTTT.

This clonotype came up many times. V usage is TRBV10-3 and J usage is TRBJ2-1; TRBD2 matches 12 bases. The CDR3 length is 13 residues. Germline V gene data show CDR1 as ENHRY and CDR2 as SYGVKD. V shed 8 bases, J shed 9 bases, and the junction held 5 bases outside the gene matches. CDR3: CAIGASGRVEQFF. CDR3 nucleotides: TGTGCCATCGGGGCTAGCGGGAGGGTTGAGCAGTTCTTC.

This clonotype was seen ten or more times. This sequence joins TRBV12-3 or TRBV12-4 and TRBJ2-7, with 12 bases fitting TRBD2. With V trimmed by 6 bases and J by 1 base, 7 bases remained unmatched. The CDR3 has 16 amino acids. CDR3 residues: CASRKTSGSLSYEQYF. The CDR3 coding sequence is TGTGCCAGCAGAAAGACTAGCGGGAGTTTATCCTACGAGCAGTACTTC.